This record concerns one TCR beta chain sequence. Donors were healthy Caucasian individuals from Russia aged about 6 to 95. Ten milliliters of peripheral blood were drawn from each donor. A J-beta primer mix and a sample-barcoded 5' primer were used in a second PCR of roughly 7 to 12 cycles. From the 5' RACE reads, TCRdb called clonotypes with MiXCR, one entry per CDR3 protein. Of more than 1,000,000 distinct CDR3 sequences listed, about 25% are singletons. Germline loops: CDR1 MDHEN, CDR2 SYDVKM. Deletions cut 2 bases from V and 9 bases from J, with 8 bases between. This CDR3 comprises 11 residues. This specimen comes from a study of blood T cells in healthy people across ages. This sample was also put to use in a study of T cells of mothers and their children.

The gene calls are TRBV28 and TRBJ2-7; D is unclear. The clonotype originates from a girl aged 2 to 9 in good health. The sample comprised blood. For the CDR3, the DNA is TGTGCCAGCAGTTTAACCCATGTGCAGTACTTC. It translates to CASSLTHVQYF.